Listed below are T cell receptor beta chains from one sample, sequenced in a study of identical twins. One entry per CDR3 protein, called by TCRdb with MiXCR from the 5' RACE reads. Counted here are some 500,000 distinct CDR3 sequences, approximately 22% occurring once; the ten biggest clones make up about 0.93%. This sample also belongs to another study, concerning T cells expressing NK-cell markers.

The sequencing input was CD4+ T cells sorted from blood. The receptors originated from a woman younger than 35 in good health. The CDR3 runs from the conserved cysteine through the conserved F or W. D genes are given only for firm matches. Clone size is given for some rows only: seen once, a few or many times, or a class if the clone is expanded.

CDR3 DNA | CDR3 protein | clone size | V gene | D gene | J gene
TGTGCCAGCAGCCCCGGGTCGAAATGGGGCTCCTACGAGCAGTACTTC | CASSPGSKWGSYEQYF | - | TRBV7-2 | - | TRBJ2-7
TGTGCCAGCAGTTTGGCGGCGTCGAATGAGCAGTTCTTC | CASSLAASNEQFF | many | TRBV12-3/TRBV12-4 | - | TRBJ2-1
TGTGCCAGCAATGATCGCATCTCCTACGAGCAGTACTTC | CASNDRISYEQYF | once | TRBV7-2 | - | TRBJ2-7
TGTGCCAGCAGCTCCAGGGATGGGGAGCTGTTTTTT | CASSSRDGELFF | - | TRBV11-2 | - | TRBJ2-2
TGCAGTGCCACGGAACAGGGGTGGTACCAAGAGACCCAGTACTTC | CSATEQGWYQETQYF | - | TRBV20-1 | TRBD1 | TRBJ2-5
TGCGCCAGCAGCTTTCGGGACTACCGCAATGAGCAGTTCTTC | CASSFRDYRNEQFF | - | TRBV4-1 | TRBD2 | TRBJ2-1
TGCAGCGTTGATGAGCGACAGGGGCATGATACGCAGTATTTT | CSVDERQGHDTQYF | few | TRBV29-1 | TRBD1 | TRBJ2-3
TGTGCCAGCAGTTCGGAAGGGACCTCGTTCTTC | CASSSEGTSFF | - | TRBV6-2/TRBV6-3 | - | TRBJ2-1
TGCAGCGTACGACACATCCAAGAGACCCAGTACTTC | CSVRHIQETQYF | - | TRBV29-1 | - | TRBJ2-5
TGCGCCAGCAGTGATGCACCAGCGAACACTGAAGCTTTCTTT | CASSDAPANTEAFF | - | TRBV10-1 | - | TRBJ1-1
TGTGCCAGCAGCTTAGTAGAGGCCACTGAAGCTTTCTTT | CASSLVEATEAFF | - | TRBV7-2 | - | TRBJ1-1
TGCGCCAGCAGCTTGGGAGTGGGCCGCGGGAGGTACGAGCAGTACTTC | CASSLGVGRGRYEQYF | few | TRBV5-1 | TRBD2 | TRBJ2-7
TGTGCCAGCAGTATGACAGGGAAGAACACTGAAGCTTTCTTT | CASSMTGKNTEAFF | - | TRBV6-1 | TRBD1 | TRBJ1-1
TGTGCCAGCAGCCTTAGAGCGGGGGGGCCGAGCAATGAGCAGTTCTTC | CASSLRAGGPSNEQFF | - | TRBV3-1 | TRBD2 | TRBJ2-1
TGCAGTGCTAGCGGATGGGGGCCCACAGATACGCAGTATTTT | CSASGWGPTDTQYF | - | TRBV20-1 | - | TRBJ2-3
TGTGCCAGCAGCTTGGGTCTTAGCGGTAGCTCCTACGAGCAGTACTTC | CASSLGLSGSSYEQYF | - | TRBV5-6 | - | TRBJ2-7
TGCGCCAGCGGGTCGGGATGGACCTCCTACGAGCAGTACTTC | CASGSGWTSYEQYF | - | TRBV5-1 | - | TRBJ2-7
TGTGCCAGCAAACAGGGGGCTGAAGCTTTCTTT | CASKQGAEAFF | few | TRBV7-9 | TRBD1 | TRBJ1-1
TGCAGTGCCGATAGAGATTATGGCTACACCTTC | CSADRDYGYTF | few | TRBV20-1 | - | TRBJ1-2
TGTGCCAGCAGGCCCGACAGGTTGGCCTACGAGCAGTACTTC | CASRPDRLAYEQYF | - | TRBV6-1 | - | TRBJ2-7